Below, 29 T cell receptor beta chains from the same sample are listed, as sequenced in a study of OX40 agonist ivuxolimab in advanced cancers. Generated by immunoSEQ multiplex PCR, the TCRdb table keeps only in-frame clones and is missing some. The sample records about 31,000 clones, about four fifths being singletons. The specimen was CD4+ or CD8+ T cells sorted from blood, collected in a trial of the OX40 agonist ivuxolimab. These receptor sequences come from an adult with an advanced solid tumor such as melanoma, head and neck, liver or kidney cancer.

This clone has just one count. V usage is TRBV7-9 and J usage is TRBJ2-7; 11 bases map to TRBD2. The CDR3 runs to 15 residues. Germline CDR1 reads SEHNR; CDR2 reads FQNEAQ (reference sequence). V was pared by 5 bases and J by 3 bases, with 6 bases of the junction left unmatched. As DNA, the CDR3 is TGTGCCAGCAGCCTGCCAGGGACTAGCGGCTACGAGCAGTACTTC. The encoded protein is CASSLPGTSGYEQYF.

This chain links TRBV30 with TRBJ1-6; no reliable D call. This CDR3 is built from 14 residues. Trimming took off 5 bases at V and 6 bases at J, with 14 bases between the two ends. The germline V gene has CDR1 GTSNPN and CDR2 SVGIG (reference sequence). CDR3 region: CAWDFRNLNSPLHF. CDR3 bases: TGTGCCTGGGATTTCAGGAACCTTAATTCACCCCTCCACTTT.

The genes are TRBV4-1 and TRBJ2-7, with a weak D call TRBD2 (6 bases). Germline CDR1 MGHRA, CDR2 YSYEKL. Between the trimmed V and J ends, which lost 4 bases and 0 bases, there was a span of 10 bases. CDR3 length: 14 residues. CDR3 DNA sequence: TGCGCCAGCAGCCTCCGGGAGAGCTCCTACGAGCAGTACTTC. It is translated as CASSLRESSYEQYF.

The chain couples TRBV5-3 to TRBJ2-5, with TRBD1 matching 7 bases. TRBV5-3 is an open reading frame whose function is uncertain. The CDR3 loop spans 17 amino acids. With V trimmed by 6 bases and J by 5 bases, 19 bases remained unmatched. The DNA for the CDR3 is TGTGCCAGAACCAAGAAATATTCGGACGGACAGGCGGAGACCCAGTACTTC. Protein product: CARTKKYSDGQAETQYF.

The V gene is TRBV7-8, the J gene TRBJ2-1; TRBD2 is a possible D gene (6 bases). The CDR3 runs to 17 residues. V was clipped by 6 bases and J by 7 bases, with 25 bases between them. CDR1 SGHVS and CDR2 FQNEAQ come from the germline V gene. The CDR3 sequence is CASSPTRRQGGVNEQFF. CDR3 DNA: TGTGCCAGCAGTCCAACCAGGCGTCAGGGAGGTGTGAATGAGCAGTTCTTC.

The V and J genes are TRBV7-9 and TRBJ2-6; D is ambiguous. V was pared by 5 bases and J by 4 bases, with 9 bases between. Germline CDR1 and CDR2: SEHNR and FQNEAQ (reference sequence). The CDR3 runs to 14 residues. CDR3 sequence reads: CASSPRAGANVLTF. The DNA of the CDR3 is TGTGCCAGCAGCCCCCGGGCGGGGGCCAACGTCCTGACTTTC.

This chain connects TRBV10-1 to TRBJ2-2; 7 bases align to TRBD1. The V gene's germline CDR1 is WNHNN and CDR2 SYGVQD (reference sequence). The CDR3 is 13 amino acids. V shed 9 bases, J shed 4 bases, and the junction held 5 bases outside the gene matches. The DNA of the CDR3 is TGCGCCAGTCCCAGGGGGAGCACCGGGGAGCTGTTTTTT. Translation: CASPRGSTGELFF.

The gene calls are TRBV7-9 and TRBJ2-7; D ambiguous. The CDR3 is 13 residues long. The V end lost 1 base, the J end lost 2 bases, and 6 bases lay between the germline ends. The germline V gene has CDR1 SEHNR and CDR2 FQNEAQ (reference sequence). Here the CDR3 DNA reads TGTGCCAGCAGCTTAGGAATAGCCTACGAGCAGTACTTC. Its protein is CASSLGIAYEQYF. The full variable domain, its missing parts supplied by reference TRBV7-9 and TRBJ2-7, is DTGVSQNPRHKITKRGQNVTFRCDPISEHNRLYWYRQTLGQGPEFLTYFQNEAQLEKSRLLSDRFSAERPKGSFSTLEIQRTEQGDSAMYLCASSLGIAYEQYFGPGTRLTVT.

V usage is TRBV9 and J usage is TRBJ1-5; D call uncertain. Trimming pared 2 bases from V and 5 bases from J, leaving 5 bases between. The CDR3 has 12 amino acids. CDR1 and CDR2 (germline): SGDLS, YYNGEE. The chain's CDR3 is CASSVGDQPQHF. In nucleotides, the CDR3 is TGTGCCAGCAGCGTCGGCGATCAGCCCCAGCATTTT.

V gene TRBV6-5 combines with J gene TRBJ1-3; D is unclear. Trimming shortened V by 5 bases and J by 2 bases, and 10 bases separated the two germline ends. Germline CDR1 reads MNHEY; CDR2 reads SVGAGI. This CDR3 contains 14 residues. CDR3 sequence (DNA): TGTGCCAGCAGTCCCGGAGGTACTGGAAACACCATATATTTT. It yields the protein CASSPGGTGNTIYF.

This chain joins TRBV7-9 and TRBJ2-7; D is ambiguous. The V end was cut by 3 bases, the J end by 2 bases, with 5 bases between. CDR3 length: 12 residues. Germline assignment: CDR1 SEHNR and CDR2 FQNEAQ (reference sequence). The CDR3 DNA follows: TGTGCCAGCAGCTTGATCGCCTACGAGCAGTACTTC. Encoded protein: CASSLIAYEQYF.

The V gene is TRBV5-1, the J gene TRBJ1-1; 10 bases are a match to TRBD1. The V segment lost 4 bases and the J segment 6 bases; nucleotides outside the gene matches: 6. Germline V lookup: CDR1 SGHRS, CDR2 YFSETQ. The CDR3 totals 14 residues. CDR3 amino acids: CASSPTGTGAEAFF. The CDR3 DNA follows: TGCGCCAGCAGCCCAACCGGGACAGGGGCTGAAGCTTTCTTT.

The chain couples TRBV27 to TRBJ1-6; 7 bases fit TRBD1. Germline loops: CDR1 MNHEY, CDR2 SMNVEV (reference sequence). This CDR3 has 16 amino acids. V dropped 5 bases and J dropped 7; count of bases not matched to a gene: 11. The CDR3 loop is CASSPSLGQTNSPLHF. Written as DNA, the CDR3 is TGTGCCAGCAGTCCCTCGTTGGGACAGACAAATTCACCCCTCCACTTT.

The J gene is TRBJ2-5, the V gene TRBV5-1; D is unclear. Germline assignment: CDR1 SGHRS and CDR2 YFSETQ. V shed 1 base and J shed 3 bases, with 7 bases lying between them. The CDR3 loop spans 13 amino acids. For the CDR3, the DNA is TGCGCCAGCAGCTTGCCCCAGAAAGAGACCCAGTACTTC. Amino acids: CASSLPQKETQYF.

The genes are TRBV4-1 and TRBJ2-5, with D possibly being TRBD1 or TRBD2 (6 bases each). V was cut by 1 base and J by 1 base, with 7 bases left in between. The CDR3 consists of 14 residues. Germline V gives CDR1 MGHRA, CDR2 YSYEKL. This CDR3 reads CASSQGGAQETQYF. CDR3 nucleotide sequence: TGCGCCAGCAGCCAAGGGGGGGCCCAAGAGACCCAGTACTTC.

The chain couples TRBV6-5 to TRBJ2-5; D is perhaps TRBD2 (5 bases). There are 14 residues in the CDR3. V was clipped by 2 bases and J by 5 bases, with 12 bases between them. Germline CDR1 and CDR2: MNHEY and SVGAGI. In nucleotides, the CDR3 is TGTGCCAGCAGTTACAAAACGCAGCGGGAGACCCAGTACTTC. It codes for CASSYKTQRETQYF.

The V gene is TRBV6-6, the J gene TRBJ2-1; 8 positions match TRBD1. This CDR3 has 13 residues. Germline-derived CDR1 and CDR2 are MNHNY and SVGAGI (reference sequence). Losses at the gene ends were 6 bases for V and 6 bases for J; bases not matched to a gene: 4. CDR3 loop: CASSRDRTNEQFF. The CDR3 region has the DNA TGTGCCAGCAGCCGGGACAGGACCAATGAGCAGTTCTTC.

CDR3: CASSLVGTPDYGYTF. The CDR3 DNA reads as TGTGCCAGCAGCTTAGTGGGGACACCTGACTATGGCTACACCTTC. The chain is built from TRBV11-2 and TRBJ1-2; D might be TRBD1 (6 bases). The CDR3 sequence is 15 residues long. Trimming removed 1 base from V and 3 bases from J, with 12 bases in between. In germline, CDR1 is SGHAT, CDR2 FQNNGV.

This clone was detected once. V and J are TRBV18 and TRBJ2-2, with 7 bases aligning to TRBD2. The CDR3 consists of 15 residues. The junction had 5 bases not matched to a gene; V was cut back by 4 bases and J by 3 bases. Germline CDR1 is KGHSH and CDR2 is LQKENI. CDR3 nucleotides: TGTGCCAGCTCACAGGGGACTATCTACACCGGGGAGCTGTTTTTT. This codes for CASSQGTIYTGELFF.

The rearrangement links TRBV5-1 to TRBJ1-3; no reliable D call. The germline V gene encodes CDR1 SGHRS and CDR2 YFSETQ. V was cut by 3 bases and J by 4 bases, with 5 bases left in between. The CDR3 has 12 amino acids. In DNA form, the CDR3 reads TGCGCCAGCAGCTCAGAGGGAAACACCATATATTTT. Protein sequence: CASSSEGNTIYF.

The V call is TRBV14, the J call TRBJ2-5; TRBD1 might be the D (5 bases). CDR1 and CDR2 from the germline V gene are SGHDN and FVKESK. The CDR3 sequence is 17 residues long. The V end was cut by 1 base, the J end by 5 bases, with 20 bases between. The CDR3 coding sequence is TGTGCCAGCAGCCAAGCATGGGGAAGGGGCAGTACGGAGACCCAGTACTTC. It yields the protein CASSQAWGRGSTETQYF.

This clone was seen just once. V gene TRBV2 combines with J gene TRBJ1-6, with a weak D call TRBD1 (6 bases). This CDR3 has 14 amino acids. CDR1 and CDR2 from the germline V gene are SNHLY and FYNNEI. V was pared by 6 bases and J by 8 bases, with 14 bases between. CDR3 sequence reads: CASRSRDTYSPLHF. The CDR3 coding sequence is TGTGCCAGCAGATCCCGGGACACCTATTCACCCCTCCACTTT.

For the CDR3, the DNA is TGTGCTAGTGGTTCCACCGCCCCAGGAAGCTCCTACAATGAGCAGTTCTTC. As protein: CASGSTAPGSSYNEQFF. The chain is built from TRBV12-5 and TRBJ2-1; no reliable D call. Germline V gene lookup returns CDR1 LGHNT and CDR2 FRNRAP. Trimming cost V 4 bases and J 0 bases, with 16 bases left between them. The CDR3 extends over 17 amino acids. Complete variable domain (other parts from reference TRBV12-5 and TRBJ2-1): DARVTQTPRHKVTEMGQEVTMRCQPILGHNTVFWYRQTMMQGLELLAYFRNRAPLDDSGMPKDRFSAEMPDATLATLKIQPSEPRDSAVYFCASGSTAPGSSYNEQFFGPGTRLTVL.

The chain couples TRBV10-3 to TRBJ1-2; TRBD1 matches at 7 bases. The CDR3 extends over 14 amino acids. The trim removed 3 bases at V and 8 bases at J, leaving 9 bases unmatched. The germline V gene has CDR1 ENHRY and CDR2 SYGVKD. The CDR3 region has the DNA TGTGCCATCAGTGAACTTGACAGGGCGGGGGGCTACACCTTC. This codes for CAISELDRAGGYTF.

The CDR3 spells CASSLLAGNYEQYF. The DNA for the CDR3 is TGTGCCAGCAGCTTACTAGCGGGAAACTACGAGCAGTACTTC. The chain combines TRBV13 with TRBJ2-5, with TRBD2 matching 9 bases. The DNA end is more similar to TRBJ2-7, so the J call may be wrong. Germline CDR1 is PRHDT and CDR2 is FYEKMQ (reference sequence). There are 14 residues in the CDR3.

This rearrangement joins TRBV2 to TRBJ2-7, with 8 bases identical to TRBD2. This CDR3 has 15 amino acids. Germline assignment: CDR1 SNHLY and CDR2 FYNNEI. V lost 5 bases to trimming and J lost 2 bases; unmatched junction nucleotides: 8. The CDR3 sequence is CASSFGPGGTYEQYF. The DNA of the CDR3 is TGTGCCAGCAGTTTCGGTCCGGGGGGGACCTACGAGCAGTACTTC.

This clone was observed a single time. The chain has TRBV5-1 and TRBJ2-3; 8 nucleotides match TRBD2. The CDR3 sequence is 14 residues long. Germline CDR1 and CDR2: SGHRS and YFSETQ. After removal of 6 bases from V and 4 bases from J, the junction contained 7 bases not matched to a gene. This CDR3 is CASKIAGTADTQYF. The DNA of the CDR3 is TGCGCCAGCAAGATAGCGGGGACCGCAGATACGCAGTATTTT.

This chain joins TRBV29-1 and TRBJ2-1, with D possibly being TRBD2 (6 bases). Trimming removed 5 bases from V and 7 bases from J, with 18 bases in between. The CDR3 runs 14 residues. Germline values: CDR1 SQVTM, CDR2 ANQGSEA. The CDR3 nucleotides read TGCAGCGTTACCTCGGGGTCGGGGGTAAATGAGCAGTTCTTC. This gives the protein CSVTSGSGVNEQFF.

The chain recombines TRBV2 with TRBJ1-1; D uncertain. V was pared by 7 bases and J by 1 base, with 13 bases between. The length of the CDR3 is 14 residues. Germline V lookup: CDR1 SNHLY, CDR2 FYNNEI. The CDR3 region has the DNA TGTGCCAGCACCCTGGACGGGAAGAACACTGAAGCTTTCTTT. It encodes CASTLDGKNTEAFF.